This entry lists 32 T cell receptor beta chains sequenced from one sample in a study of control samples from healthy donors and cancer patients. Generated by immunoSEQ multiplex PCR, the TCRdb table keeps only in-frame clones and is missing some. This sample has 150,000 to 180,000 clones, with nearly 95% found just once. Sequenced: blood. Every receptor here comes from a man in his fifties or sixties in good health.

CDR3 region: CASSQNSGPSSSYEQYF. CDR3 sequence (DNA): TGTGCCAGCTCACAGAACTCGGGACCCTCAAGCTCCTACGAGCAGTACTTC. V usage is TRBV18 and J usage is TRBJ2-7; either TRBD1 or TRBD2 may fit D (5 bases each). CDR3 length: 17 amino acids. The V end lost 4 bases, the J end lost 0 bases, and 19 bases lay between the germline ends. CDR1 and CDR2 from the germline V gene are KGHSH and LQKENI.

V is TRBV28 and J is TRBJ2-1, with 9 bases fitting TRBD2. After removal of 3 bases from V and 2 bases from J, the junction contained 2 bases not matched to a gene. CDR1 and CDR2 from the germline V gene are MDHEN and SYDVKM. This CDR3 has 15 amino acids. The CDR3 DNA is TGTGCCAGCAGTTTGGCGGGAGGGGCCTACAATGAGCAGTTCTTC. Its protein is CASSLAGGAYNEQFF.

This clone has only one observation. The chain is built from TRBV27 and TRBJ1-5; 7 nucleotides line up with TRBD1. Looked up from germline, CDR1 is MNHEY and CDR2 is SMNVEV (reference sequence). The junction had 6 bases not matched to a gene; V was cut back by 7 bases and J by 3 bases. CDR3 length equals 14 residues. The CDR3 spells CASKQTGINQPQHF. CDR3 coding DNA: TGTGCCAGCAAACAGACAGGGATCAATCAGCCCCAGCATTTT.

This clone was recorded only once. The chain uses TRBV19 and TRBJ2-3, with TRBD1 matching 8 bases. Trimming removed 6 bases from V and 3 bases from J; junction bases left unmatched: 5. This CDR3 spans 14 amino acids. Germline V gene data show CDR1 as LNHDA and CDR2 as SQIVND (reference sequence). The chain's CDR3 is CASSDRGGTDTQYF. The CDR3 nucleotides are TGTGCCAGTAGCGACAGGGGTGGTACAGATACGCAGTATTTT.

The J gene is TRBJ2-5, the V gene TRBV2, with 14 bases fitting TRBD2. Germline CDR1 is SNHLY and CDR2 is FYNNEI. V dropped 5 bases and J dropped 4; count of bases not matched to a gene: 6. The CDR3 runs to 16 residues. CDR3 bases: TGTGCCAGCAGTAAGGGACTAGCGGGAGTGGGAGAGACCCAGTACTTC. Translating gives CASSKGLAGVGETQYF.

The chain carries TRBV18 and TRBJ1-1; 7 bases are shared with TRBD1. Germline V gene data show CDR1 as KGHSH and CDR2 as LQKENI. The CDR3 is made up of 16 amino acids. J gave up 0 bases and V 6 bases, and 10 bases lay outside the gene matches. The CDR3 is CASSGGGQPMNTEAFF. CDR3 nucleotides: TGTGCCAGCTCCGGTGGGGGACAGCCGATGAACACTGAAGCTTTCTTT.

This chain links TRBV19 with TRBJ1-4; 10 bases fit TRBD1. This CDR3 spans 16 amino acids. V lost 9 bases to trimming and J lost 5 bases; unmatched junction nucleotides: 12. In germline, CDR1 is LNHDA, CDR2 SQIVND (reference sequence). DNA of the CDR3: TGTGCCAGCACCAGACAGGGGGCGAGGGAGAATGAAAAACTGTTTTTT. Translation: CASTRQGARENEKLFF. The full variable domain, in which reference TRBV19 and TRBJ1-4 provide the parts outside the CDR3, is DGGITQSPKYLFRKEGQNVTLSCEQNLNHDAMYWYRQDPGQGLRLIYYSQIVNDFQKGDIAEGYSVSREKKESFPLTVTSAQKNPTAFYLCASTRQGARENEKLFFGSGTQLSVL.

The chain has TRBV9 and TRBJ1-1; D possibly corresponds to TRBD1 (6 bases). The CDR3 length is 14 residues. V lost 4 bases and J 3 bases, leaving 13 bases between the germline ends. Germline V gene lookup returns CDR1 SGDLS and CDR2 YYNGEE. The CDR3 reads CASSRGQLHTEAFF. CDR3 in DNA: TGTGCCAGCAGCAGAGGACAGTTGCACACTGAAGCTTTCTTT.

This chain connects TRBV6-1 to TRBJ1-2; D unclear. The CDR3 sequence is 15 residues long. Trimming shortened V by 2 bases and J by 8 bases, and 18 bases separated the two germline ends. Germline CDR1 and CDR2: MNHNS and SASEGT. Here the CDR3 reads CASSESSSFIRGYTF. The CDR3 DNA reads TGTGCCAGCAGTGAATCCTCGTCCTTCATCCGAGGCTACACCTTC.

V gene TRBV10-3 combines with J gene TRBJ1-1, with 7 bases matching TRBD1. CDR1 is ENHRY, CDR2 SYGVKD, per germline. The CDR3 contains 16 residues. Germline trimming cut 2 bases from V and 3 bases from J; bases unmatched to any gene: 9. The CDR3 sequence: CAISEADRAGHTEAFF. CDR3 nucleotides: TGTGCCATCAGTGAGGCCGACAGGGCGGGACACACTGAAGCTTTCTTT.

CDR3 loop: CASSLQRGEAFF. The CDR3, as DNA: TGTGCCAGCAGCTTACAAAGGGGAGAAGCTTTCTTT. The chain joins TRBV6-5 to TRBJ1-1, with D possibly being TRBD1 (5 bases). The CDR3 loop spans 12 amino acids. With 6 bases removed from V and 8 bases from J, the gap between germline ends came to 13 bases. CDR1 and CDR2 (germline): MNHEY, SVGAGI.

The CDR3 nucleotides read TGTGCCAGAGGTGCGGCGTACCCCTCGGAGCAGTACTTC. This gives the protein CARGAAYPSEQYF. The V and J genes are TRBV2 and TRBJ2-7; D unresolved. The CDR3 contains 13 residues. V was cut by 9 bases and J by 7 bases, with 19 bases left in between. Germline CDR1 is SNHLY and CDR2 is FYNNEI.

The chain is built from TRBV5-1 and TRBJ2-2; unclear D gene. The germline V and J ends were trimmed by 2 bases and 6 bases, with 11 bases remaining between them. Germline V gives CDR1 SGHRS, CDR2 YFSETQ. The CDR3 consists of 14 residues. In nucleotides, the CDR3 is TGCGCCAGCAGCTTTAGGGTTAGTTCCGGGGAGCTGTTTTTT. Translated: CASSFRVSSGELFF.

This chain uses TRBV12-5 with TRBJ2-1, with 10 bases aligning to TRBD2. The J segment lost 8 bases and the V segment lost 0 bases, leaving 7 bases of the junction unmatched. The CDR3 totals 16 residues. CDR1 and CDR2 (germline): LGHNT, FRNRAP. CDR3 DNA sequence: TGTGCTAGTGGTTTGGTAGGTCCTAGCGGGAGAGATGAGCAGTTCTTC. Protein: CASGLVGPSGRDEQFF.

V gene TRBV4-1 combines with J gene TRBJ2-3; the D gene is possibly TRBD1 (6 bases). V lost 4 bases, J lost 2 bases, and 16 bases lay in between. Germline CDR1 MGHRA, CDR2 YSYEKL. CDR3 length: 16 residues. In DNA form, the CDR3 reads TGCGCCAGCAGCCTGAGGGGGAGATCGGACACAGATACGCAGTATTTT. As protein: CASSLRGRSDTDTQYF.

This clone was seen a handful of times. The chain is built from TRBV29-1 and TRBJ2-7; 7 nucleotides agree with TRBD2. CDR3 length: 15 residues. The junction had 11 bases not matched to a gene; V was cut back by 5 bases and J by 1 base. Germline assignment: CDR1 SQVTM and CDR2 ANQGSEA. CDR3 amino acids: CSVFSASGESYEQYF. CDR3 in DNA: TGCAGCGTTTTCTCGGCTAGCGGAGAATCCTACGAGCAGTACTTC.

The chain links TRBV14 to TRBJ2-7; 9 bases are shared with TRBD2. Germline trimming cut 0 bases from V and 0 bases from J; bases unmatched to any gene: 3. The CDR3 length is 16 residues. CDR1 and CDR2 (germline): SGHDN, FVKESK. This chain's CDR3 is CASSQDGTSRSYEQYF. In nucleotides, the CDR3 is TGTGCCAGCAGCCAAGACGGGACTAGCCGCTCCTACGAGCAGTACTTC.

The chain is built from TRBV4-1 and TRBJ2-5; 7 nucleotides align to TRBD1. The CDR3 is made up of 14 amino acids. The J segment lost 1 base and the V segment lost 1 base, leaving 0 bases of the junction unmatched. CDR1 is MGHRA and CDR2 is YSYEKL in the germline V gene. CDR3 DNA: TGCGCCAGCAGCCAAGGGGACAGCCAAGAGACCCAGTACTTC. It specifies CASSQGDSQETQYF.

The chain links TRBV19 to TRBJ2-2; TRBD1 matches at 10 bases. Germline V gene lookup returns CDR1 LNHDA and CDR2 SQIVND (reference sequence). The CDR3 length is 16 residues. V was clipped by 5 bases and J by 4 bases; unmatched bases: 7. The CDR3 loop reads CASSPDRGRITGELFF. CDR3 DNA: TGTGCCAGTAGTCCCGACAGGGGGCGAATCACCGGGGAGCTGTTTTTT.

The chain uses TRBV18 and TRBJ2-3; D gene uncertain. The CDR3 has 12 residues. From germline, CDR1 is KGHSH and CDR2 LQKENI. Deletions cut 3 bases from V and 7 bases from J, with 8 bases between. CDR3 in DNA: TGTGCCAGCTCACCCCAGGACCATACGCAGTATTTT. This encodes CASSPQDHTQYF.

As for this clone: Within the sample, other DNA sequences also encode this same CDR3. This rearrangement joins TRBV28 to TRBJ1-1; D gene ambiguous. Trimming pared 3 bases from V and 3 bases from J, leaving 5 bases between. The germline CDR1 and CDR2 sequences are MDHEN and SYDVKM. The CDR3 runs to 12 residues. The CDR3 DNA reads TGTGCCAGCAGTTTGGGTCACACTGAAGCTTTCTTT. It yields the protein CASSLGHTEAFF.

This chain joins TRBV7-9 and TRBJ1-1; 8 bases are shared with TRBD1. The CDR3 has 13 amino acids. In germline, CDR1 is SEHNR, CDR2 FQNEAQ (reference sequence). Trimming cost V 5 bases and J 7 bases; bases outside gene matches: 6. CDR3 sequence reads: CASSPRTGIEAFF. For the CDR3, the DNA is TGTGCCAGCAGCCCCAGGACAGGGATTGAAGCTTTCTTT.

This chain links TRBV27 with TRBJ1-2; no definite D call. The V gene's germline CDR1 is MNHEY and CDR2 SMNVEV (reference sequence). The length of the CDR3 is 14 residues. V lost 6 bases and J 4 bases, leaving 15 bases between the germline ends. CDR3 sequence (DNA): TGTGCCAGCAGCCCCCTTGTGCCTACCTATGGCTACACCTTC. This sequence encodes CASSPLVPTYGYTF.

Only one count was recorded for this clone. The chain is built from TRBV7-2 and TRBJ2-7; TRBD2 matches at 11 bases. The length of the CDR3 is 16 residues. The V gene end was trimmed by 0 bases and the J gene end by 1 base; junction bases not matched to a gene: 2. From germline, CDR1 is SGHTA and CDR2 FQGNSA. The CDR3 sequence is CASSLAASGRSYEQYF. Here the CDR3 DNA reads TGTGCCAGCAGCTTAGCGGCTAGCGGGAGGTCCTACGAGCAGTACTTC. Supplemented by reference TRBV7-2 and TRBJ2-7, the full variable domain reads GAGVSQSPSNKVTEKGKDVELRCDPISGHTALYWYRQSLGQGLEFLIYFQGNSAPDKSGLPSDRFSAERTGGSVSTLTIQRTQQEDSAVYLCASSLAASGRSYEQYFGPGTRLTVT.

The chain links TRBV29-1 to TRBJ2-5; 11 bases line up with TRBD2. The trim removed 4 bases at V and 6 bases at J, leaving 7 bases unmatched. In germline, CDR1 is SQVTM, CDR2 ANQGSEA. The CDR3 spans 14 residues. CDR3 sequence (DNA): TGCAGCGTTGGGGTAGCGGGAGGGGTCAAGACCCAGTACTTC. Encoded protein: CSVGVAGGVKTQYF.

The chain uses TRBV7-9 and TRBJ2-1; D may match TRBD1 or TRBD2 (5 bases each). V was shortened by 1 base and J by 9 bases, with 7 bases between the two germline ends. Germline CDR1 SEHNR, CDR2 FQNEAQ (reference sequence). CDR3 length: 12 residues. The CDR3 protein is CASSLGGTEQFF. CDR3 sequence (DNA): TGTGCCAGCAGCTTAGGTGGGACTGAGCAGTTCTTC.

The J gene is TRBJ2-1, the V gene TRBV11-2; D is perhaps TRBD2 (6 bases). This CDR3 contains 17 residues. With 5 bases removed from V and 0 bases from J, the gap between germline ends came to 17 bases. CDR1 and CDR2 (germline): SGHAT, FQNNGV. The CDR3 loop reads CASSQGLPRHSYNEQFF. In DNA form, the CDR3 reads TGTGCCAGCAGCCAGGGACTCCCCCGACACTCCTACAATGAGCAGTTCTTC.

The rearrangement links TRBV28 to TRBJ1-6, with 9 nucleotides matching TRBD1. CDR1 is MDHEN, CDR2 SYDVKM, per germline. V shed 6 bases, J shed 7 bases, and the junction held 7 bases outside the gene matches. The CDR3 covers 15 residues. CDR3 protein: CASRQGAGGNSPLHF. Written as DNA, the CDR3 is TGTGCCAGCAGACAGGGGGCCGGGGGAAATTCACCCCTCCACTTT.

The chain uses TRBV24-1 and TRBJ2-7; a possible D gene is TRBD1 (6 bases). CDR3 length equals 12 residues. Between the trimmed V and J ends, which lost 6 bases and 7 bases, there was a span of 12 bases. CDR1 KGHDR and CDR2 SFDVKD come from the germline V gene. In nucleotides, the CDR3 is TGTGCCACCAGTATGGGGGCTCGGGAGCAGTACTTC. Encoded protein: CATSMGAREQYF.

The V call is TRBV18, the J call TRBJ2-3, with 8 bases identical to TRBD2. In germline, CDR1 is KGHSH, CDR2 LQKENI. The V gene end was trimmed by 6 bases and the J gene end by 2 bases; junction bases not matched to a gene: 10. The CDR3 has 16 residues. CDR3 in amino acids: CASSLGPGGATDTQYF. CDR3 sequence (DNA): TGTGCCAGCTCCCTCGGGCCGGGAGGGGCCACAGATACGCAGTATTTT. Supplemented by reference TRBV18 and TRBJ2-3, the full variable domain reads NAGVMQNPRHLVRRRGQEARLRCSPMKGHSHVYWYRQLPEEGLKFMVYLQKENIIDESGMPKERFSAEFPKEGPSILRIQQVVRGDSAAYFCASSLGPGGATDTQYFGPGTRLTVL.

The genes are TRBV19 and TRBJ2-3, with TRBD1 matching 7 bases. The CDR3 covers 21 residues. The V and J ends lost 0 bases and 0 bases, in that order; junction bases with no gene match: 18. The V gene's germline CDR1 is LNHDA and CDR2 SQIVND (reference sequence). The CDR3 DNA reads as TGTGCCAGTAGTATAGAAAGGACAGGCTGGGGGATCCCAACCAGCACAGATACGCAGTATTTT. Translated: CASSIERTGWGIPTSTDTQYF.

V and J are TRBV3-1 (or the pseudogene TRBV3-2) and TRBJ2-1; D call uncertain. The CDR3 spans 11 residues. V lost 5 bases, J lost 8 bases, and 7 bases lay in between. Germline V gene lookup returns CDR1 LGHDT and CDR2 YNNKEL (reference sequence). The chain's CDR3 is CASSVLHEQFF. The CDR3 DNA sequence: TGTGCCAGCAGCGTCTTACATGAGCAGTTCTTC.